These T cell receptor beta chains were read from a single sample in a study of T cell responses to AZD1222 COVID-19 vaccine. Generated by immunoSEQ multiplex PCR, the TCRdb table keeps only in-frame clones and is missing some. The data hold approximately 110,000 clones, with roughly 90% observed a single time. The material sequenced was peripheral blood, taken on day 0 of AZD1222 vaccination. The receptors were sampled from an adult in good health. The conserved cysteine and the conserved F or W are not part of the CDR3 here.

>TRBJ2-3|TRBV30
AWTGGSYADTQY
>TRBJ1-1|TRBV6-5
ASRGGTGAF
>TRBJ2-7|TRBV6-6
ASTLAGISSYEQY
>TRBJ1-4|TRBV7-9
ASSSNRGYVGEKLF
>TRBJ1-4|TRBV5-6
ASSFQYSGEKLF
>TRBJ1-5|TRBV18
ASSQGASNQPQH
>TRBJ2-2|TRBV4-3
ASSQDWGSDTGELF
>TRBJ2-7|TRBV6-1
ASIESSGRYEQY
>TRBJ1-5|TRBV4-3
ASSQVNFKGESNQPQH
>TRBJ2-2|TRBV18
ASSQGIETGELF
>TRBJ2-7|TRBV6-5
ASGDRDRTYEQY
>TRBJ1-6|TRBV6-2/TRBV6-3
ASSTWGESPLH
>TRBJ2-5|TRBV6-4
ASSEPTSGSRQETQY
>TRBJ1-2|TRBV19
ASQGPSANYGYT
>TRBJ1-2|TRBV7-8
ASSARDSFYGYT
>TRBJ2-7|TRBV18
ASSPPRQGSYEQY
>TRBJ1-1|TRBV19
ASSRRQGNWDTEAF
>TRBJ2-7|TRBV5-1
ASSFSGTGGLYEQY
>TRBJ2-1|TRBV19
ASFGGGRNNEQF
>TRBJ2-2|TRBV6-4
ASSDSSSGSSAGELF
>TRBJ2-1|TRBV19
ASSLGGRGLIEQF
>TRBJ1-4|TRBV5-1
ASSSGTGVNEKLF